These 14 T cell receptor beta chains share one sample of origin, sequenced in a study of T-cell reconstitution after alpha-beta-depleted transplantation in children. Preparation of the TCRbeta library involved a method that used unique molecular identifiers. A single record per CDR3 protein comes from TCRdb applying MiXCR to the PCR reads. This sample yields approximately 500,000 distinct CDR3 sequences, of which over 20% are seen a single time; 30% to 40% belongs to the top ten. Sequencing used PBMCs, obtained before TCRalphabeta/CD19-depleted stem cell transplant. The receptors originated from a boy under two years old with Wiskott-Aldrich syndrome, due to receive a stem cell transplant.

CDR3: CSANRAGSDTQYF. The CDR3 bases are TGCAGTGCTAACCGGGCAGGGTCAGATACGCAGTATTTT. The V gene is TRBV20-1, the J gene TRBJ2-3; D possibly corresponds to TRBD1 (5 bases). Trimming removed 4 bases from V and 4 bases from J, with 12 bases in between. The germline V gene has CDR1 DFQATT and CDR2 SNEGSKA (reference sequence). This CDR3 is 13 amino acids long.

The chain has TRBV7-6 and TRBJ2-5, with TRBD2 matching over 8 bases. V shed 2 bases and J 2 bases; nucleotides not matched to a gene: 7. Germline-derived CDR1 and CDR2 are SGHVS and FNYEAQ. The CDR3 is 16 residues long. The CDR3 spells CASSLSVVAGQETQYF. For the CDR3, the DNA is TGTGCCAGCAGCTTATCCGTGGTAGCGGGGCAAGAGACCCAGTACTTC. Together with reference TRBV7-6 and TRBJ2-5, the CDR3 gives the full variable domain: GAGVSQSPRYKVTKRGQDVALRCDPISGHVSLYWYRQALGQGPEFLTYFNYEAQQDKSGLPNDRFSAERPEGSISTLTIQRTEQRDSAMYRCASSLSVVAGQETQYFGPGTRLLVL.

The V call is TRBV3-1, the J call TRBJ2-2, with TRBD2 as a possible D gene (5 bases). V was shortened by 4 bases and J by 3 bases, with 9 bases between the two germline ends. There are 14 residues in the CDR3. From germline, CDR1 is LGHDT and CDR2 YNNKEL (reference sequence). The CDR3 DNA sequence: TGTGCCAGCAGCCGAGATAGCGACACCGGGGAGCTGTTTTTT. Its translation is CASSRDSDTGELFF.

This clonotype has only a few counts. The chain links TRBV5-1 to TRBJ1-1, with 7 bases lining up with TRBD1. Germline CDR1 and CDR2: SGHRS and YFSETQ. The CDR3 is made up of 14 amino acids. V was pared by 5 bases and J by 0 bases, with 4 bases of the junction left unmatched. CDR3 sequence: CASRYRGMNTEAFF. The CDR3 region has the DNA TGCGCCAGCAGGTACAGGGGAATGAACACTGAAGCTTTCTTT.

The chain joins TRBV20-1 to TRBJ2-3; weak D call: TRBD2 (5 bases). The germline V gene encodes CDR1 DFQATT and CDR2 SNEGSKA (reference sequence). Trimming removed 3 bases from V and 6 bases from J, with 10 bases in between. This CDR3 has 12 residues. The CDR3 DNA follows: TGCAGTGCTAGTGCGCGGGTGGATACGCAGTATTTT. Its translation is CSASARVDTQYF.

The chain is built from TRBV5-5 and TRBJ2-1; 13 nucleotides agree with TRBD2. V was pared by 5 bases and J by 7 bases, with 9 bases of the junction left unmatched. The CDR3 length is 16 residues. Germline-derived CDR1 and CDR2 are SGHKS and YYEKEE (reference sequence). The CDR3 sequence is CASRSPGTSGTNEQFF. The CDR3 DNA is TGTGCCAGCAGGTCCCCCGGGACTAGCGGGACAAATGAGCAGTTCTTC.

Concerning this clonotype: Since the CDR3 does not end with the conserved phenylalanine or tryptophan, this likely comes from a read error. V is TRBV27 and J is TRBJ2-7, with 9 positions matching TRBD2. This CDR3 is 14 amino acids long. Germline CDR1 MNHEY, CDR2 SMNVEV (reference sequence). J gave up 5 bases and V 5 bases, and 7 bases lay outside the gene matches. The CDR3 DNA sequence: TGTGCCAGCAGTATTAGCGGGAGTCGCGACGAGCAGTACTTG. Its protein product is CASSISGSRDEQYL.

This clonotype was counted only a few times. The chain's CDR3 is CASSLDRHPYEQYF. The CDR3 DNA follows: TGCGCCAGCAGCTTGGACAGGCACCCCTACGAGCAGTACTTC. V usage is TRBV5-1 and J usage is TRBJ2-7; D possibly corresponds to TRBD1 (5 bases). V lost 0 bases to trimming and J lost 2 bases, with 9 bases between them. CDR1 is SGHRS, CDR2 YFSETQ, per germline. The CDR3 contains 14 residues.

The V call is TRBV30, the J call TRBJ2-1; unclear D gene. The CDR3 length is 12 residues. V was cut by 3 bases and J by 10 bases, with 13 bases left in between. The germline gives CDR1 GTSNPN, CDR2 SVGIG (reference sequence). The CDR3, as DNA: TGTGCCTGGAGCAATACGCCCTGGGAGCAGTTCTTC. This translates into CAWSNTPWEQFF.

There are a few counts of this clonotype. The CDR3 loop reads CASSLSRGLSYNEQFF. In DNA form, the CDR3 reads TGCGCCAGCAGCTTGAGCAGGGGCCTCTCCTACAATGAGCAGTTCTTC. The chain has TRBV5-1 and TRBJ2-1, with D perhaps TRBD1 (6 bases). The V end lost 1 base, the J end lost 0 bases, and 11 bases lay between the germline ends. The V gene's germline CDR1 is SGHRS and CDR2 YFSETQ. The CDR3 runs to 16 residues.

The gene calls are TRBV5-1 and TRBJ2-2; possibly TRBD2 for D (5 bases). Germline V gene sequence: CDR1 SGHRS, CDR2 YFSETQ. V gave up 4 bases and J gave up 5 bases, with 18 bases separating them. The CDR3 spans 16 residues. The CDR3 bases are TGCGCCAGCAGCCGCGTCGGGGTAGCAGTAACCGGGGAGCTGTTTTTT. This codes for CASSRVGVAVTGELFF.

The gene calls are TRBV5-1 and TRBJ1-4, with D unresolved. Between the trimmed V and J ends, which lost 4 bases and 5 bases, there was a span of 15 bases. Germline CDR1 reads SGHRS; CDR2 reads YFSETQ. The CDR3 is 15 residues long. The CDR3 here is CASSLDTSKNEKLFF. DNA of the CDR3: TGCGCCAGCAGCCTAGATACCTCAAAGAATGAAAAACTGTTTTTT.

The chain recombines TRBV29-1 with TRBJ2-2; weak D call: TRBD1 (7 bases). This CDR3 has 14 amino acids. Germline CDR1 reads SQVTM; CDR2 reads ANQGSEA. V lost 7 bases, J lost 7 bases, and 19 bases lay in between. CDR3 DNA sequence: TGCAGCGCCTTAAGGACAGGAGGGGGCGGGGAGCTGTTTTTT. Encoded protein: CSALRTGGGGELFF.

The sample holds a few counts of this clonotype. The chain combines TRBV3-1 with TRBJ2-2; D is ambiguous. The CDR3 covers 13 residues. Germline V lookup: CDR1 LGHDT, CDR2 YNNKEL (reference sequence). Trimming left V 1 base short and J 7 bases short, with 7 bases between. DNA of the CDR3: TGTGCCAGCAGCCAAGGATCCCTCGGGGAGCTGTTTTTT. It codes for CASSQGSLGELFF.